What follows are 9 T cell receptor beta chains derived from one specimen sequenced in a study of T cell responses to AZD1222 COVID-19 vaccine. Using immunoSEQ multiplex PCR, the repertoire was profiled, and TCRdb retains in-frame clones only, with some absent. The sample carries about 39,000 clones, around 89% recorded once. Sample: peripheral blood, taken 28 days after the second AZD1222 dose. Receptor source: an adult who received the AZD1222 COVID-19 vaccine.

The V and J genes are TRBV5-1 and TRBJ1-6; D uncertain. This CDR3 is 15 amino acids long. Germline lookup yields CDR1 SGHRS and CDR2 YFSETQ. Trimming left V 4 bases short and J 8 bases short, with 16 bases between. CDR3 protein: CASSRSLDGHSPLHF. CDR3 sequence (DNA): TGCGCCAGCAGCCGCTCTCTGGACGGTCATTCACCCCTCCACTTT.

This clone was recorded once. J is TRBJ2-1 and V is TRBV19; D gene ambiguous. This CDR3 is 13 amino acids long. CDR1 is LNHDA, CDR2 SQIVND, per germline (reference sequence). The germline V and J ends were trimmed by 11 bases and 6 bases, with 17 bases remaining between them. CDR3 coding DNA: TGTGCCTCCTCCGTGCATCCTCTCAATGAGCAGTTCTTC. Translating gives CASSVHPLNEQFF.

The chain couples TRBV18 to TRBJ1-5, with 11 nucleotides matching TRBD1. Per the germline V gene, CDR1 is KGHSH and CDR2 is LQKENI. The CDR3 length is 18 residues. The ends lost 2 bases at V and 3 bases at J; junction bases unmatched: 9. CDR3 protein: CASSPAFEDRGHNQPQHF. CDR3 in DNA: TGTGCCAGCTCACCAGCCTTTGAGGACAGGGGGCACAATCAGCCCCAGCATTTT.

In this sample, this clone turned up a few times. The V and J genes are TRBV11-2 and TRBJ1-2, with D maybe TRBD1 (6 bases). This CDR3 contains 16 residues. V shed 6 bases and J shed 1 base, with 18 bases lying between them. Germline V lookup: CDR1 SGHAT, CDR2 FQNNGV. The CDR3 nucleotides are TGTGCCAGCAGTTCCCTGGGGGGCAGACTTAACTATGGCTACACCTTC. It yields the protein CASSSLGGRLNYGYTF. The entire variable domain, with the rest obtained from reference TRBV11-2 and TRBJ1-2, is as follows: EAGVAQSPRYKIIEKRQSVAFWCNPISGHATLYWYQQILGQGPKLLIQFQNNGVVDDSQLPKDRFSAERLKGVDSTLKIQPAKLEDSAVYLCASSSLGGRLNYGYTFGSGTRLTVV.

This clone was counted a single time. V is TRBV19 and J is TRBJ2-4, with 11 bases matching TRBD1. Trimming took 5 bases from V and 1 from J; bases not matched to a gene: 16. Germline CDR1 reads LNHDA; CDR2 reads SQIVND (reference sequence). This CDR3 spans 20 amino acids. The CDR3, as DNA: TGTGCCAGTAGTGTCCTTCCCGGGACAGGGGGGGTTTCGGCCAAAAACATTCAGTACTTC. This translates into CASSVLPGTGGVSAKNIQYF.

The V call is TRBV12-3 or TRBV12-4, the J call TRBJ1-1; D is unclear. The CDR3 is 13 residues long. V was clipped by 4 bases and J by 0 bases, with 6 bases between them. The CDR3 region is CASSYGLNTEAFF. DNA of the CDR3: TGTGCCAGCAGTTACGGACTGAACACTGAAGCTTTCTTT.

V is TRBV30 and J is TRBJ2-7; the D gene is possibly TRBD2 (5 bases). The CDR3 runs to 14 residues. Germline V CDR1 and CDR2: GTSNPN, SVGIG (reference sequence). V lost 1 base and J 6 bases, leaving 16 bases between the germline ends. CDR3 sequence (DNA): TGTGCCTGGAGTGGGGGAGACAAAGGATCCGAGCAGTACTTC. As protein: CAWSGGDKGSEQYF.

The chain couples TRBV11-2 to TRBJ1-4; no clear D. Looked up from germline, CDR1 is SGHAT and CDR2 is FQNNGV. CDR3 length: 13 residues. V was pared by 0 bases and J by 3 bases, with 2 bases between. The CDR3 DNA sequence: TGTGCCAGCAGCTTAGAAGCTAATGAAAAACTGTTTTTT. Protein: CASSLEANEKLFF. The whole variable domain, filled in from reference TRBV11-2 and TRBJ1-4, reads EAGVAQSPRYKIIEKRQSVAFWCNPISGHATLYWYQQILGQGPKLLIQFQNNGVVDDSQLPKDRFSAERLKGVDSTLKIQPAKLEDSAVYLCASSLEANEKLFFGSGTQLSVL.

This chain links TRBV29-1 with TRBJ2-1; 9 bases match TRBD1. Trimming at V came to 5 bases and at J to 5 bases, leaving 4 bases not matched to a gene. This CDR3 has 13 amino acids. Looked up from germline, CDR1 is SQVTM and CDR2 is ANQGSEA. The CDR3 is CSVSDRGDNEQFF. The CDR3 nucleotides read TGCAGCGTTTCCGACAGGGGGGACAATGAGCAGTTCTTC.